A single sample is the source of the 16 T cell receptor beta chains below, sequenced in a study of early T cells in non-severe SARS-CoV-2 infection. TCRdb used MiXCR to reprocess the 5' RACE reads, holding one entry per CDR3 protein. This sample has 87,000 or so distinct CDR3 sequences, with 12% to 15% found just once. Sequencing was done on a sample of whole blood. The receptors here all came from an adult who was a healthcare worker with PCR-confirmed SARS-CoV-2 infection or an uninfected control (not recorded which).

This chain uses TRBV28 with TRBJ1-1, with no clear D. V was clipped by 4 bases and J by 0 bases, with 15 bases between them. The CDR3 is made up of 16 amino acids. CDR1 is MDHEN and CDR2 is SYDVKM in the germline V gene. As DNA, the CDR3 is TGTGCCAGCAGTTCGCTGGACGGCGGGTTGAACACTGAAGCTTTCTTT. As protein: CASSSLDGGLNTEAFF.

This clonotype has a handful of counts. The chain links TRBV30 to TRBJ2-7, with D unclear. This CDR3 region has 12 residues. Trimming left V 8 bases short and J 1 base short, with 12 bases between. Per the germline V gene, CDR1 is GTSNPN and CDR2 is SVGIG (reference sequence). CDR3 in DNA: TGTGCCGTCATGGATACATCCTACGAGCAGTACTTC. Amino acid sequence: CAVMDTSYEQYF.

The chain uses TRBV27 and TRBJ2-5, with a tentative D call TRBD2 (5 bases). Trimming shortened V by 3 bases and J by 1 base, and 12 bases separated the two germline ends. The CDR3 is 15 amino acids. The V gene's germline CDR1 is MNHEY and CDR2 SMNVEV (reference sequence). CDR3 loop: CASSFYGLLQETQYF. DNA of the CDR3: TGTGCCAGCAGTTTTTACGGACTCCTCCAAGAGACCCAGTACTTC.

This clonotype was picked up a small number of times. The chain recombines TRBV12-5 with TRBJ2-1; no definite D call. The CDR3 has 12 residues. V lost 3 bases and J 3 bases, leaving 3 bases between the germline ends. From germline, CDR1 is LGHNT and CDR2 FRNRAP. The CDR3 reads CASGFFYNEQFF. For the CDR3, the DNA is TGTGCTAGTGGTTTTTTCTACAATGAGCAGTTCTTC.

This clonotype has only a few counts. The rearrangement links TRBV4-3 to TRBJ2-7, with 9 bases lining up with TRBD1. V shed 4 bases, J shed 5 bases, and the junction held 9 bases outside the gene matches. The germline V gene has CDR1 LGHNA and CDR2 YSLEER. This CDR3 contains 15 residues. The CDR3 sequence is CASSPIGQGKDEQYF. Written as DNA, the CDR3 is TGCGCCAGCAGCCCGATCGGACAGGGGAAGGACGAGCAGTACTTC.

This clonotype turned up a few times. The J gene is TRBJ2-3, the V gene TRBV7-2; D not certain. In germline, CDR1 is SGHTA, CDR2 FQGNSA. The CDR3 runs to 13 residues. V was pared by 5 bases and J by 2 bases, with 8 bases between. The CDR3 loop is CASSSRATDTQYF. The CDR3 coding sequence is TGTGCCAGCAGCAGCCGGGCCACAGATACGCAGTATTTT.

This clonotype has a count of ten or more. The V gene is TRBV4-3, the J gene TRBJ1-6; no firm D call. The CDR3 runs to 15 residues. The germline V and J ends were trimmed by 0 bases and 7 bases, with 10 bases remaining between them. Germline CDR1 LGHNA, CDR2 YSLEER. CDR3 sequence reads: CASSQEQDGNSPLHF. CDR3 nucleotide sequence: TGCGCCAGCAGCCAAGAGCAGGACGGGAATTCACCCCTCCACTTT.

DNA for the CDR3: TGCAGCGTTGTTTTTGGGGGGAACACTGAAGCTTTCTTT. Translation: CSVVFGGNTEAFF. The V call is TRBV29-1, the J call TRBJ1-1, with D possibly matching TRBD1 (5 bases). The V end was cut by 4 bases, the J end by 1 base, with 10 bases between. Germline-derived CDR1 and CDR2 are SQVTM and ANQGSEA. This CDR3 has 13 amino acids. Filled out from reference TRBV29-1 and TRBJ1-1, the complete variable domain reads SAVISQKPSRDICQRGTSLTIQCQVDSQVTMMFWYRQQPGQSLTLIATANQGSEATYESGFVIDKFPISRPNLTFSTLTVSNMSPEDSSIYLCSVVFGGNTEAFFGQGTRLTVV.

The chain combines TRBV6-2 or TRBV6-3 with TRBJ1-2, with D unclear. From germline, CDR1 is MNHEY and CDR2 SVGEGT. V lost 6 bases and J lost 3, with 14 bases in between. The CDR3 consists of 14 residues. This chain's CDR3 is CASRFPGSYYGYTF. CDR3 sequence (DNA): TGTGCCAGCAGATTTCCCGGGAGCTACTATGGCTACACCTTC.

The chain is built from TRBV10-3 and TRBJ2-7; D unresolved. Trimming left V 6 bases short and J 2 bases short, with 5 bases between. Germline values: CDR1 ENHRY, CDR2 SYGVKD. The CDR3 has 11 residues. CDR3 loop: CAISQTYEQYF. CDR3 DNA sequence: TGTGCCATCAGCCAAACCTACGAGCAGTACTTC.

This clonotype was seen a few times. This rearrangement joins TRBV6-2 or TRBV6-3 to TRBJ2-4, with D perhaps matching TRBD1 (5 bases). The V gene's germline CDR1 is MNHEY and CDR2 SVGEGT. This CDR3 spans 17 amino acids. Trimming pared 6 bases from V and 0 bases from J, leaving 18 bases between. In nucleotides, the CDR3 is TGTGCCAGCAGCTTACGACGCAGGGTTCTAGCCAAAAACATTCAGTACTTC. It yields the protein CASSLRRRVLAKNIQYF.

This clonotype was recorded many times. The CDR3 DNA sequence: TGTGCCAGCAGTTTAATGTATAGCAATCAGCCCCAGCATTTT. It is translated as CASSLMYSNQPQHF. This chain connects TRBV12-3 or TRBV12-4 to TRBJ1-5; D not resolved. The CDR3 runs to 14 residues. Between the trimmed V and J ends, which lost 2 bases and 0 bases, there was a span of 5 bases.

This clonotype appeared many times. The chain combines TRBV7-6 with TRBJ2-7, with a tentative D call TRBD1 (5 bases). This CDR3 has 13 residues. Germline CDR1 and CDR2: SGHVS and FNYEAQ. V lost 5 bases, J lost 5 bases, and 13 bases lay in between. CDR3 amino acids: CASSPPQGHEQYF. CDR3 coding DNA: TGTGCCAGCAGCCCCCCCCAGGGCCACGAGCAGTACTTC.

The rearrangement joins TRBV10-3 to TRBJ2-1; D gene ambiguous. The germline V gene encodes CDR1 ENHRY and CDR2 SYGVKD. The CDR3 loop spans 12 amino acids. Trimming cost V 5 bases and J 9 bases, with 11 bases left between them. CDR3 sequence (DNA): TGTGCCATCAGTCCCCGATTCTCTGAGCAGTTCTTC. Its protein is CAISPRFSEQFF.

This clonotype occurred many times. The chain has TRBV20-1 and TRBJ1-1; weak D call: TRBD1 (5 bases). This CDR3 spans 14 amino acids. Germline V CDR1 and CDR2: DFQATT, SNEGSKA (reference sequence). With 2 bases removed from V and 0 bases from J, the gap between germline ends came to 10 bases. The CDR3 DNA reads TGCAGTGCTAGACAGGGAGGCATGAACACTGAAGCTTTCTTT. Amino acid sequence: CSARQGGMNTEAFF.

The rearrangement links TRBV6-5 to TRBJ1-2, with 8 bases fitting TRBD1. After removal of 6 bases from V and 0 bases from J, the junction contained 9 bases not matched to a gene. Per germline, CDR1 MNHEY and CDR2 SVGAGI. There are 16 residues in the CDR3. CDR3: CASRVTGAVSNYGYTF. The DNA of the CDR3 is TGTGCCAGCAGAGTGACAGGGGCCGTTTCTAACTATGGCTACACCTTC.